The 2 T cell receptor beta chains below all came from one sample that was sequenced in a study of T cells in Graves' hyperthyroidism and ophthalmopathy (dated by TCRdb to between 2018 and 2021). Receptor amplification or capture employed multiplex PCR. Sequenced using an Illumina HiSeq 2000. The TCR beta CDR3 regions were amplified from RNA transcripts. For the first round of RT-PCR on the TCR CDR3, the HTBI primer set was used together with the Qiagen OneStep RT-PCR kit. In TCRdb, the public reads were trimmed at Q25 with fastp and aligned with MiXCR, with productive beta chains retained. Rows with a matching CDR3 protein are joined into one entry that keeps the most common DNA and genes. In all, the sample holds more than 300,000 distinct CDR3 sequences, and 15% to 20% of those were seen once. The ten largest account for 34% of the sample. Sequenced: blood. These receptors were collected from a woman aged 30 to 39 with Graves' hyperthyroidism that later progressed to Graves' ophthalmopathy.

This clonotype has just a few counts. This could be a read error, since a much larger clone is one nucleotide away. V is TRBV11-2 and J is TRBJ1-1; possible D gene TRBD1, 5 bases. V gave up 4 bases and J gave up 4 bases, with 13 bases separating them. The CDR3 runs to 14 residues. Germline CDR1 SGHAT, CDR2 FQNNGV. The DNA for the CDR3 is TGTGCCAGCAGCTGGAGGGGCGAGTGCACTGAAGCTTTCTTT. Amino acid sequence: CASSWRGECTEAFF.

At least ten counts were recorded for this clonotype. The rearrangement joins TRBV28 to TRBJ2-3; perhaps TRBD2 as D (6 bases). This CDR3 has 13 residues. Between the trimmed V and J ends, which lost 7 bases and 9 bases, there was a span of 17 bases. Per the germline V gene, CDR1 is MDHEN and CDR2 is SYDVKM. CDR3 in amino acids: CASKVAARYTQYF. The CDR3 DNA follows: TGTGCCAGCAAAGTAGCGGCACGGTACACGCAGTATTTT.